The next 23 T cell receptor beta chains were all read from a single sample in a study of blood T cell repertoires in COVID-19. Libraries were prepared by immunoSEQ multiplex PCR; TCRdb keeps only in-frame clonotypes and omits some of them. The data contain 60,000 to 75,000 clones, more than 65% of them singletons. Sequencing was done on a sample of peripheral blood. The receptors originated from a woman aged 50 to 65 with acute or convalescent COVID-19.

This clone has more than one count but fewer than ten. The chain uses TRBV18 and TRBJ1-2; 9 positions agree with TRBD1. The CDR3 has 14 residues. V shed 8 bases, J shed 2 bases, and the junction held 6 bases outside the gene matches. The germline CDR1 and CDR2 sequences are KGHSH and LQKENI. In DNA form, the CDR3 reads TGTGCCAGCAGAAACAGGGGGCAGAACTATGGCTACACCTTC. Translation gives CASRNRGQNYGYTF.

V and J are TRBV19 and TRBJ1-5; no reliable D call. Per the germline V gene, CDR1 is LNHDA and CDR2 is SQIVND (reference sequence). CDR3 size: 15 residues. With 3 bases removed from V and 2 bases from J, the gap between germline ends came to 11 bases. The CDR3 spells CASSIQIAGNQPQHF. For the CDR3, the DNA is TGTGCCAGTAGTATTCAAATAGCAGGCAATCAGCCCCAGCATTTT.

This chain uses TRBV11-2 with TRBJ1-2, with a tentative D call TRBD1 (6 bases). Trimming took off 3 bases at V and 3 bases at J, with 11 bases between the two ends. The germline CDR1 and CDR2 sequences are SGHAT and FQNNGV. The CDR3 covers 14 residues. The chain's CDR3 is CASSFTQGDYGYTF. CDR3 nucleotides: TGTGCCAGCAGCTTTACACAGGGCGACTATGGCTACACCTTC. Full variable domain (missing parts from reference TRBV11-2 and TRBJ1-2): EAGVAQSPRYKIIEKRQSVAFWCNPISGHATLYWYQQILGQGPKLLIQFQNNGVVDDSQLPKDRFSAERLKGVDSTLKIQPAKLEDSAVYLCASSFTQGDYGYTFGSGTRLTVV.

The chain is built from TRBV7-6 and TRBJ2-7; D unclear. Germline loops: CDR1 SGHVS, CDR2 FNYEAQ. V lost 1 base and J 2 bases, leaving 12 bases between the germline ends. The CDR3 extends over 15 amino acids. The CDR3 DNA sequence: TGTGCCAGCAGCTTAGAGGTAGCTAGTACCTACGAGCAGTACTTC. It is translated as CASSLEVASTYEQYF.

The chain links TRBV29-1 to TRBJ2-5; 7 nucleotides line up with TRBD1. The CDR3 is 13 amino acids. Germline values: CDR1 SQVTM, CDR2 ANQGSEA. Trimming removed 3 bases from V and 0 bases from J; junction bases left unmatched: 1. This CDR3 is CSVDRGNQETQYF. In DNA form, the CDR3 reads TGCAGCGTTGACAGGGGGAACCAAGAGACCCAGTACTTC.

The J gene is TRBJ1-5, the V gene TRBV6-5; D is perhaps TRBD1 (6 bases). The CDR3 extends over 15 amino acids. The ends were cut back, 0 bases at V and 4 bases at J, with 10 bases in the middle. Germline CDR1 and CDR2: MNHEY and SVGAGI. The CDR3: CASSYSYRENQPQHF. CDR3 nucleotide sequence: TGTGCCAGCAGTTACTCTTACAGGGAAAATCAGCCCCAGCATTTT.

The chain links TRBV7-9 to TRBJ2-5; D call uncertain. Germline V gene data show CDR1 as SEHNR and CDR2 as FQNEAQ (reference sequence). The germline V and J ends were trimmed by 1 base and 5 bases, with 14 bases remaining between them. The CDR3 is made up of 15 amino acids. The CDR3 DNA is TGTGCCAGCAGCTTAGGTATCCCCGGTGTGGAGACCCAGTACTTC. Residues: CASSLGIPGVETQYF.

The chain is built from TRBV2 and TRBJ1-6; possible D gene TRBD1, 5 bases. Trimming cost V 4 bases and J 7 bases, with 5 bases left between them. This CDR3 contains 12 residues. Germline V CDR1 and CDR2: SNHLY, FYNNEI. CDR3 nucleotide sequence: TGTGCCAGCAGTGGACAGAATTCACCCCTCCACTTT. Its translation is CASSGQNSPLHF. Based on the CDR3 plus reference TRBV2 and TRBJ1-6, the full variable domain is EPEVTQTPSHQVTQMGQEVILRCVPISNHLYFYWYRQILGQKVEFLVSFYNNEISEKSEIFDDQFSVERPDGSNFTLKIRSTKLEDSAMYFCASSGQNSPLHFGNGTRLTVT.

The chain employs TRBV25-1 and TRBJ2-2, with 8 bases identical to TRBD1. CDR1 MGHDK and CDR2 SYGVNS come from the germline V gene. CDR3 size: 14 residues. V was clipped by 6 bases and J by 6 bases; unmatched bases: 6. The DNA of the CDR3 is TGTGCCAGCAGGGCACAGGGGGTTGCCGGGGAGCTGTTTTTT. This gives the protein CASRAQGVAGELFF.

This clone was detected only a few times. This chain joins TRBV6-5 and TRBJ2-7; D uncertain. Between the trimmed V and J ends, which lost 11 bases and 5 bases, there was a span of 19 bases. Per germline, CDR1 MNHEY and CDR2 SVGAGI. The CDR3 contains 13 residues. CDR3 sequence: CALLPQPRDEQYF. The DNA for the CDR3 is TGTGCCCTCTTGCCCCAGCCTCGGGACGAGCAGTACTTC.

The chain joins TRBV30 to TRBJ2-1; D is undetermined. The V gene's germline CDR1 is GTSNPN and CDR2 SVGIG (reference sequence). This CDR3 has 14 residues. Between the trimmed V and J ends, which lost 1 base and 6 bases, there was a span of 13 bases. In DNA, the CDR3 is TGTGCCTGGAGTGGAACGAGTACGATCAATGAGCAGTTCTTC. This translates into CAWSGTSTINEQFF.

The chain links TRBV7-9 to TRBJ2-1, with D possibly being TRBD2 (6 bases). The germline gives CDR1 SEHNR, CDR2 FQNEAQ (reference sequence). The CDR3 is 15 residues long. Trimming stripped 4 bases from V and 8 bases from J, with 18 bases between. The CDR3 sequence is CASSSLAPRGDEQFF. For the CDR3, the DNA is TGTGCCAGCAGCTCACTAGCCCCAAGGGGCGATGAGCAGTTCTTC.

The J gene is TRBJ1-3, the V gene TRBV19, with D hard to call. The V end lost 5 bases, the J end lost 5 bases, and 7 bases lay between the germline ends. Germline CDR1 reads LNHDA; CDR2 reads SQIVND (reference sequence). CDR3 length equals 12 residues. DNA of the CDR3: TGTGCCAGTAGTCCTCTTCGAAACACCATATATTTT. This encodes CASSPLRNTIYF.

The chain combines TRBV3-1 (or the pseudogene TRBV3-2) with TRBJ1-5, with D possibly TRBD1 on 5 matching bases. Germline V gene lookup returns CDR1 LGHDT and CDR2 YNNKEL (reference sequence). V shed 5 bases and J shed 0 bases, with 20 bases lying between them. The CDR3 totals 18 residues. In DNA, the CDR3 is TGTGCCAGCAGCGTCCCCCTAAGGACAAATTATAGCAATCAGCCCCAGCATTTT. Its protein product is CASSVPLRTNYSNQPQHF.

The rearrangement links TRBV27 to TRBJ2-6; D unresolved. This CDR3 has 14 amino acids. CDR1 MNHEY and CDR2 SMNVEV come from the germline V gene (reference sequence). The ends were cut back, 4 bases at V and 4 bases at J, with 8 bases in the middle. The CDR3 spells CASSWAVGANVLTF. CDR3 DNA sequence: TGTGCCAGCAGTTGGGCAGTCGGGGCCAACGTCCTGACTTTC.

In this sample, this clone turned up a few times. CDR3 region: CASSHRTRYTGELFF. CDR3 DNA: TGTGCCAGCAGCCACCGGACTAGATACACCGGGGAGCTGTTTTTT. V gene TRBV3-1 (or the pseudogene TRBV3-2) combines with J gene TRBJ2-2, with 7 positions matching TRBD2. With 3 bases clipped from V and 3 bases from J, the junction kept 4 bases outside the gene matches. Germline lookup yields CDR1 LGHDT and CDR2 YNNKEL (reference sequence). This CDR3 spans 15 amino acids.

The rearrangement joins TRBV18 to TRBJ1-5, with no clear D. Germline-derived CDR1 and CDR2 are KGHSH and LQKENI. CDR3 length equals 16 residues. Trimming took off 6 bases at V and 0 bases at J, with 15 bases between the two ends. Here the CDR3 DNA reads TGTGCCAGCTCTCCCCTGGCCCTGAATAGCAATCAGCCCCAGCATTTT. Protein sequence: CASSPLALNSNQPQHF.

A remark on this clone: In the same sample, other DNA sequences code for this CDR3. The V call is TRBV12-3 or TRBV12-4, the J call TRBJ1-1, with 7 bases fitting TRBD1. The CDR3 extends over 13 amino acids. J gave up 4 bases and V 5 bases, and 4 bases lay outside the gene matches. The CDR3 nucleotides are TGTGCCAGCAGTCCCCGACAGGGCACTGAAGCTTTCTTT. This codes for CASSPRQGTEAFF.

The chain has TRBV3-1 (or the pseudogene TRBV3-2) and TRBJ2-5; D uncertain. The germline V and J ends were trimmed by 5 bases and 2 bases, with 12 bases remaining between them. This CDR3 is built from 14 residues. Germline CDR1 LGHDT, CDR2 YNNKEL (reference sequence). Written as DNA, the CDR3 is TGTGCCAGCAGCGCGGAGCTCAGACAAGAGACCCAGTACTTC. Residues: CASSAELRQETQYF.

The chain has TRBV5-8 and TRBJ2-3; D uncertain. Trimming stripped 3 bases from V and 0 bases from J, with 14 bases between. There are 16 residues in the CDR3. CDR1 is SGHTS, CDR2 YDEGEE, per germline. CDR3 residues: CASSSNRVLSTDTQYF. The CDR3 DNA is TGTGCCAGCAGCTCTAACCGGGTGCTCAGCACAGATACGCAGTATTTT.

V is TRBV5-1 and J is TRBJ2-2, with 9 bases aligning to TRBD1. V dropped 4 bases and J dropped 2; count of bases not matched to a gene: 3. The V gene's germline CDR1 is SGHRS and CDR2 YFSETQ. CDR3 size: 15 residues. The CDR3: CASSPTGGNTGELFF. The DNA for the CDR3 is TGCGCCAGCAGCCCGACAGGGGGAAACACCGGGGAGCTGTTTTTT.

This rearrangement joins TRBV10-3 to TRBJ1-6; 7 bases line up with TRBD1. Looked up from germline, CDR1 is ENHRY and CDR2 is SYGVKD. The ends lost 8 bases at V and 5 bases at J; junction bases unmatched: 12. CDR3 size: 16 residues. This CDR3 reads CAIRGAQGLDNSPLHF. For the CDR3, the DNA is TGTGCCATCCGCGGCGCACAGGGGTTAGATAATTCACCCCTCCACTTT.

The genes are TRBV18 and TRBJ2-7; 12 bases are shared with TRBD2. Trimming removed 5 bases from V and 6 bases from J; junction bases left unmatched: 8. The germline V gene has CDR1 KGHSH and CDR2 LQKENI. There are 15 residues in the CDR3. The CDR3 loop is CASSALAGGPGEQYF. The CDR3 nucleotides are TGTGCCAGCTCAGCTCTAGCGGGAGGGCCGGGCGAGCAGTACTTC.